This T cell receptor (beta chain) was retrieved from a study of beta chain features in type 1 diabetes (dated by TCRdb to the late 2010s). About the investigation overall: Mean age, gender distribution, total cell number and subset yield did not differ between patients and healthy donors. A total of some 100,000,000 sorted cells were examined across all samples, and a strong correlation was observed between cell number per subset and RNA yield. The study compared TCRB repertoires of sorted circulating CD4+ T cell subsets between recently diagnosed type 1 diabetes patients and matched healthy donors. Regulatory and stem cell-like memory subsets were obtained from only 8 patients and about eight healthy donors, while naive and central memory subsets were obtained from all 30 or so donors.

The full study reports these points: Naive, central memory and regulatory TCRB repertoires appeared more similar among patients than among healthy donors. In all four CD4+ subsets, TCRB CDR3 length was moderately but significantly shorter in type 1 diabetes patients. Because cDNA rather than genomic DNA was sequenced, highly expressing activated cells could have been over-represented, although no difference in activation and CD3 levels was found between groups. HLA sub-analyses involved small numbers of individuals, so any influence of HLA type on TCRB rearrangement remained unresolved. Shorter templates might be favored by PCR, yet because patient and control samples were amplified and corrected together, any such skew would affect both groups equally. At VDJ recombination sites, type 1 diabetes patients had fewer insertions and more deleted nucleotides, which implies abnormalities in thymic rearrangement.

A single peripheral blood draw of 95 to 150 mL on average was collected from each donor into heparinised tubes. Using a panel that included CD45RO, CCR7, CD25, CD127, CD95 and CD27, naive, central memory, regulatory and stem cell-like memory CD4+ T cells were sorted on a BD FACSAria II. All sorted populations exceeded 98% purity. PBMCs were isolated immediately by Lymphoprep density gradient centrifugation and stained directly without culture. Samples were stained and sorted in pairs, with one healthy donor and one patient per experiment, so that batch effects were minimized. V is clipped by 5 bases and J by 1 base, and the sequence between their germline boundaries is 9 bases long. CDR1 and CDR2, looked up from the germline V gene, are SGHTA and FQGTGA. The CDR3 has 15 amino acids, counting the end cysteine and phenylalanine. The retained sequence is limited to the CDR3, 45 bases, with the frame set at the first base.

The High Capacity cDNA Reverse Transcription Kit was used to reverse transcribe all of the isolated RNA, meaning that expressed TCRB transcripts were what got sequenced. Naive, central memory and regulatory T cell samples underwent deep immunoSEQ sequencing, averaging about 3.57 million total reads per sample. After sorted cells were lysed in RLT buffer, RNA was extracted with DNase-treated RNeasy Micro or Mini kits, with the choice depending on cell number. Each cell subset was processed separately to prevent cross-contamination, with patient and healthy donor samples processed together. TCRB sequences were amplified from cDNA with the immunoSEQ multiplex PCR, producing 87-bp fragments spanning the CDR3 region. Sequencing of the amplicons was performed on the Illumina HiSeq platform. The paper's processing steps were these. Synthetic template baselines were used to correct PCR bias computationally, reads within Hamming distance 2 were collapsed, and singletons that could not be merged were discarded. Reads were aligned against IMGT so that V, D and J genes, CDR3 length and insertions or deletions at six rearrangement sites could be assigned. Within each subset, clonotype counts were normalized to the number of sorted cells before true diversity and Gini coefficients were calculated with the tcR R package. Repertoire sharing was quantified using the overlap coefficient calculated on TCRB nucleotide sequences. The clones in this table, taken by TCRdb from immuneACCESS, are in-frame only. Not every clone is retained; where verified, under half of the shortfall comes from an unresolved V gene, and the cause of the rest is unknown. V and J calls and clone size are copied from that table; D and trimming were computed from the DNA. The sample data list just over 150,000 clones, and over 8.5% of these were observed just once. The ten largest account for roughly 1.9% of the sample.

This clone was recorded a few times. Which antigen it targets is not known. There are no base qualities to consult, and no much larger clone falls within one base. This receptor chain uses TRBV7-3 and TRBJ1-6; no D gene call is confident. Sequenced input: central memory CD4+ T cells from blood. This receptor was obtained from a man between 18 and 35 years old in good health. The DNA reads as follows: TGTGCCAGCAGCCAAACCGGGTCCTATAATTCACCCCTCCACTTT. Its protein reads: CASSQTGSYNSPLHF.